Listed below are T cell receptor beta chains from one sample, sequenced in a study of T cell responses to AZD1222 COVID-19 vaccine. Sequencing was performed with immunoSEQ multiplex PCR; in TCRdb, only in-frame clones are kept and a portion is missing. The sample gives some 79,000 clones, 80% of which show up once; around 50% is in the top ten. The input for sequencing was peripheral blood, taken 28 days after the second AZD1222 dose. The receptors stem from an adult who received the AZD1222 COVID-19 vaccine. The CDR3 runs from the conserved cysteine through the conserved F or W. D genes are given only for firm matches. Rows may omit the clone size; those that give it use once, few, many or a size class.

CDR3 protein: CASSYDPTGTNGYTF
CDR3 DNA: TGTGCCAGCAGTTACGACCCGACAGGCACCAATGGCTACACCTTC
V gene: TRBV6-2/TRBV6-3
J gene: TRBJ1-2
clone size: NA
D gene: NA

CDR3 protein: CAWTGRNSGNTIYF
CDR3 DNA: TGTGCCTGGACAGGCAGAAACTCTGGAAACACCATATATTTT
V gene: TRBV30
J gene: TRBJ1-3
clone size: NA
D gene: NA

CDR3 protein: CAWSRDRNSPLHF
CDR3 DNA: TGTGCCTGGAGCCGGGACAGGAATTCACCCCTCCACTTT
V gene: TRBV30
J gene: TRBJ1-6
clone size: NA
D gene: TRBD1

CDR3 protein: CASSERQNEKLFF
CDR3 DNA: TGTGCCAGCAGTGAAAGGCAGAATGAAAAACTGTTTTTT
V gene: TRBV2
J gene: TRBJ1-4
clone size: NA
D gene: NA

CDR3 protein: CASSWGQNQPQHF
CDR3 DNA: TGTGCCAGCAGCTGGGGACAGAATCAGCCCCAGCATTTT
V gene: TRBV7-2
J gene: TRBJ1-5
clone size: NA
D gene: TRBD1

CDR3 protein: CASSVAGTGFNGYTF
CDR3 DNA: TGTGCCAGCAGCGTGGCCGGGACAGGGTTCAACGGCTACACCTTC
V gene: TRBV9
J gene: TRBJ1-2
clone size: NA
D gene: TRBD1

CDR3 protein: CASSIARSPLHF
CDR3 DNA: TGTGCCAGTAGTATAGCCAGATCACCCCTCCACTTT
V gene: TRBV19
J gene: TRBJ1-6
clone size: NA
D gene: NA

CDR3 protein: CASSLHFQTNQPQHF
CDR3 DNA: TGTGCCAGCAGCTTACATTTCCAGACCAATCAGCCCCAGCATTTT
V gene: TRBV7-2
J gene: TRBJ1-5
clone size: NA
D gene: NA

CDR3 protein: CASSQAFRDTEAFF
CDR3 DNA: TGTGCCAGCAGCCAAGCATTCAGGGACACTGAAGCTTTCTTT
V gene: TRBV3-1/TRBV3-2
J gene: TRBJ1-1
clone size: NA
D gene: NA

CDR3 protein: CASGEQGNTEAFF
CDR3 DNA: TGTGCCAGTGGGGAACAGGGGAACACTGAAGCTTTCTTT
V gene: TRBV27
J gene: TRBJ1-1
clone size: many
D gene: NA

CDR3 protein: CASSQPQGNEQFF
CDR3 DNA: TGTGCCAGCAGCCAGCCACAGGGCAATGAGCAGTTCTTC
V gene: TRBV3-1/TRBV3-2
J gene: TRBJ2-1
clone size: NA
D gene: NA

CDR3 protein: CASSFGITSPYEQYF
CDR3 DNA: TGTGCCAGCAGTTTTGGGATTACATCGCCCTACGAGCAGTACTTC
V gene: TRBV27
J gene: TRBJ2-7
clone size: few
D gene: NA

CDR3 protein: CASSLDSSPYNEQFF
CDR3 DNA: TGCGCCAGCAGCTTGGATAGCAGCCCCTACAATGAGCAGTTCTTC
V gene: TRBV5-1
J gene: TRBJ2-1
clone size: NA
D gene: NA

CDR3 protein: CASSESTYEQYF
CDR3 DNA: TGTGCCAGCAGTGAAAGTACGTACGAGCAGTACTTC
V gene: TRBV7-9
J gene: TRBJ2-7
clone size: NA
D gene: NA

CDR3 protein: CASSKTAGDTEAFF
CDR3 DNA: TGTGCCAGCAGTAAGACAGCTGGGGACACTGAAGCTTTCTTT
V gene: TRBV27
J gene: TRBJ1-1
clone size: NA
D gene: NA

CDR3 protein: CASSLPGGISYEQYF
CDR3 DNA: TGTGCCAGCAGTTTACCGGGAGGGATCTCCTACGAGCAGTACTTC
V gene: TRBV28
J gene: TRBJ2-7
clone size: NA
D gene: TRBD2

CDR3 protein: CASSQDLIRLAGGNEQFF
CDR3 DNA: TGCGCCAGCAGCCAAGATCTAATTCGACTAGCGGGGGGAAATGAGCAGTTCTTC
V gene: TRBV4-1
J gene: TRBJ2-1
clone size: NA
D gene: TRBD2

CDR3 protein: CAWRTGTGKGTQYF
CDR3 DNA: TGTGCCTGGAGGACCGGGACAGGGAAAGGGACCCAGTACTTC
V gene: TRBV30
J gene: TRBJ2-5
clone size: once
D gene: TRBD1

CDR3 protein: CASSQGNGRASIQPDTQYF
CDR3 DNA: TGTGCCAGCAGCCAAGGGAACGGGAGGGCCTCAATTCAACCAGATACGCAGTATTTT
V gene: TRBV3-1/TRBV3-2
J gene: TRBJ2-3
clone size: NA
D gene: TRBD2

CDR3 protein: CASSILALNYGYTF
CDR3 DNA: TGTGCCAGTAGTATCCTTGCACTTAACTATGGCTACACCTTC
V gene: TRBV19
J gene: TRBJ1-2
clone size: few
D gene: NA

CDR3 protein: CASSSGQPGNEKLFF
CDR3 DNA: TGTGCCAGCAGTTCCGGACAGCCGGGAAATGAAAAACTGTTTTTT
V gene: TRBV28
J gene: TRBJ1-4
clone size: NA
D gene: NA

CDR3 protein: CATSNPGSTDTQYF
CDR3 DNA: TGTGCCACCAGTAACCCCGGGAGCACAGATACGCAGTATTTT
V gene: TRBV24-1
J gene: TRBJ2-3
clone size: NA
D gene: NA

CDR3 protein: CSVEPTLAGETQYF
CDR3 DNA: TGCAGCGTTGAACCGACTCTAGCGGGAGAGACCCAGTACTTC
V gene: TRBV29-1
J gene: TRBJ2-5
clone size: NA
D gene: TRBD2

CDR3 protein: CASSEGWPEAFF
CDR3 DNA: TGTGCCAGCAGTGAAGGGTGGCCTGAAGCTTTCTTT
V gene: TRBV2
J gene: TRBJ1-1
clone size: few
D gene: NA

CDR3 protein: CASSPSGTGELFF
CDR3 DNA: TGTGCCAGCAGCCCCAGCGGAACCGGGGAGCTGTTTTTT
V gene: TRBV6-5
J gene: TRBJ2-2
clone size: NA
D gene: NA

CDR3 protein: CSVEPGLAGVEQFF
CDR3 DNA: TGCAGCGTTGAACCGGGACTAGCGGGAGTCGAGCAGTTCTTC
V gene: TRBV29-1
J gene: TRBJ2-1
clone size: NA
D gene: TRBD2

CDR3 protein: CASSLGTDGTYEQYF
CDR3 DNA: TGCGCCAGCAGCTTGGGGACGGATGGGACCTACGAGCAGTACTTC
V gene: TRBV5-1
J gene: TRBJ2-7
clone size: NA
D gene: NA

CDR3 protein: CSVEKDSYNEQFF
CDR3 DNA: TGCAGCGTAGAAAAGGACAGCTACAATGAGCAGTTCTTC
V gene: TRBV29-1
J gene: TRBJ2-1
clone size: NA
D gene: NA

CDR3 protein: CASSSVGQGADEQYF
CDR3 DNA: TGTGCCAGCAGTTCAGTCGGACAGGGGGCTGACGAGCAGTACTTC
V gene: TRBV28
J gene: TRBJ2-7
clone size: NA
D gene: TRBD1

CDR3 protein: CTSSSLAPYEQYF
CDR3 DNA: TGCACCAGCAGCTCCCTAGCCCCATACGAGCAGTACTTC
V gene: TRBV1
J gene: TRBJ2-7
clone size: NA
D gene: NA

CDR3 protein: CASSLSGYEQYF
CDR3 DNA: TGTGCCAGCAGTCTTAGCGGATACGAGCAGTACTTC
V gene: TRBV3-1/TRBV3-2
J gene: TRBJ2-7
clone size: NA
D gene: NA

CDR3 protein: CASSAIGGRATEAFF
CDR3 DNA: TGTGCCAGCAGCGCGATCGGGGGGCGCGCCACTGAAGCTTTCTTT
V gene: TRBV9
J gene: TRBJ1-1
clone size: NA
D gene: NA

CDR3 protein: CASSLNRAGTGELFF
CDR3 DNA: TGTGCCAGCAGTTTAAACAGGGCAGGCACCGGGGAGCTGTTTTTT
V gene: TRBV28
J gene: TRBJ2-2
clone size: NA
D gene: NA

CDR3 protein: CASSSRGYGYTF
CDR3 DNA: TGTGCCAGCAGCTCTAGGGGCTATGGCTACACCTTC
V gene: TRBV7-9
J gene: TRBJ1-2
clone size: NA
D gene: NA

CDR3 protein: CASSLIQGGYGYTF
CDR3 DNA: TGTGCCAGCAGTTTAATACAGGGGGGCTATGGCTACACCTTC
V gene: TRBV28
J gene: TRBJ1-2
clone size: few
D gene: TRBD1

CDR3 protein: CASSSGDRDHQPQHF
CDR3 DNA: TGCGCCAGCAGCTCGGGGGACAGGGACCATCAGCCCCAGCATTTT
V gene: TRBV5-1
J gene: TRBJ1-5
clone size: NA
D gene: TRBD1

CDR3 protein: CASSQDTTLAYEQYF
CDR3 DNA: TGCGCCAGCAGCCAAGATACAACACTCGCCTACGAGCAGTACTTC
V gene: TRBV4-3
J gene: TRBJ2-7
clone size: NA
D gene: NA

CDR3 protein: CASSSAVIAGDTGELFF
CDR3 DNA: TGTGCCAGCAGCAGTGCGGTTATAGCGGGGGACACCGGGGAGCTGTTTTTT
V gene: TRBV5-4
J gene: TRBJ2-2
clone size: NA
D gene: TRBD2

CDR3 protein: CASSLEGQGIYEQYF
CDR3 DNA: TGTGCCAGCAGCTTAGAAGGACAGGGAATTTACGAGCAGTACTTC
V gene: TRBV7-9
J gene: TRBJ2-7
clone size: NA
D gene: TRBD1

CDR3 protein: CASSLGPGGQGAWREFFGELFF
CDR3 DNA: TGTGCCAGCAGCTTAGGGCCCGGAGGACAGGGGGCCTGGCGGGAATTTTTCGGGGAGCTGTTTTTT
V gene: TRBV7-3
J gene: TRBJ2-2
clone size: few
D gene: TRBD1

CDR3 protein: CATSDLGQGHGYTF
CDR3 DNA: TGTGCCACCAGTGACCTCGGACAGGGTCATGGCTACACCTTC
V gene: TRBV24-1
J gene: TRBJ1-2
clone size: NA
D gene: TRBD1

CDR3 protein: CASTSNLASREQYF
CDR3 DNA: TGCGCCAGTACATCTAACCTAGCGTCGCGGGAGCAGTACTTC
V gene: TRBV10-2
J gene: TRBJ2-7
clone size: NA
D gene: NA

CDR3 protein: CASSYSGTFQPQHF
CDR3 DNA: TGTGCCAGCAGTTACTCGGGGACGTTTCAGCCCCAGCATTTT
V gene: TRBV6-5
J gene: TRBJ1-5
clone size: NA
D gene: NA

CDR3 protein: CASSDQDRADYSNQPQHF
CDR3 DNA: TGTGCCAGCAGTGACCAGGACAGGGCGGACTATAGCAATCAGCCCCAGCATTTT
V gene: TRBV6-1
J gene: TRBJ1-5
clone size: once
D gene: TRBD1

CDR3 protein: CASSTDSTDTQYF
CDR3 DNA: TGTGCCAGCAGCACCGACAGCACAGATACGCAGTATTTT
V gene: TRBV5-4
J gene: TRBJ2-3
clone size: few
D gene: NA

CDR3 protein: CAWSVSRAYGYTF
CDR3 DNA: TGTGCCTGGAGTGTTTCCAGGGCCTATGGCTACACCTTC
V gene: TRBV30
J gene: TRBJ1-2
clone size: NA
D gene: NA

CDR3 protein: CASSLFTEGEQFF
CDR3 DNA: TGTGCCAGCAGCTTATTCACAGAAGGTGAGCAGTTCTTC
V gene: TRBV11-2
J gene: TRBJ2-1
clone size: NA
D gene: NA

CDR3 protein: CASNHGTGAETQYF
CDR3 DNA: TGTGCCAGCAATCACGGGACAGGGGCAGAGACCCAGTACTTC
V gene: TRBV18
J gene: TRBJ2-5
clone size: NA
D gene: TRBD1

CDR3 protein: CAMGRERETQYF
CDR3 DNA: TGTGCCATGGGCAGGGAAAGAGAGACCCAGTACTTC
V gene: TRBV28
J gene: TRBJ2-5
clone size: NA
D gene: NA

CDR3 protein: CASSLYTGVGNTIYF
CDR3 DNA: TGTGCCAGCAGCTTGTACACAGGGGTCGGAAACACCATATATTTT
V gene: TRBV5-6
J gene: TRBJ1-3
clone size: once
D gene: TRBD1

CDR3 protein: CAWSRSYEQYF
CDR3 DNA: TGTGCCTGGAGTAGATCTTACGAGCAGTACTTC
V gene: TRBV30
J gene: TRBJ2-7
clone size: NA
D gene: NA